This passage covers 30 T cell receptor beta chains from one sample sequenced in a study of cytomegalovirus exposure and HLA in healthy donors. The primer mix had 60 Vbeta and 13 Jbeta primers. Assay used: immunoSEQ multiplex PCR; TCRdb lists only in-frame clones, some missing. The table records approximately 150,000 clones, approximately 78% of them present only once. Input material: PBMCs. Every receptor here comes from a female donor in good health and CMV-seronegative.

This chain joins TRBV30 and TRBJ1-6, with D hard to call. The CDR3 extends over 14 amino acids. Trimming removed 4 bases at V and 7 bases at J, with 14 bases between. CDR1 GTSNPN and CDR2 SVGIG come from the germline V gene (reference sequence). The CDR3 nucleotides are TGTGCCTGGAATCTGGGAGGCCCAAATTCACCCCTCCACTTT. Translation gives CAWNLGGPNSPLHF.

The CDR3 loop reads CASSPYSLYEQYF. CDR3 in DNA: TGTGCCAGCAGCCCTTACTCGCTCTACGAGCAGTACTTC. This chain joins TRBV28 and TRBJ2-7; D ambiguous. The CDR3 sequence is 13 residues long. V was trimmed by 6 bases and J by 3 bases, leaving 12 bases between them. Germline lookup yields CDR1 MDHEN and CDR2 SYDVKM.

A word on this clone: One junction end does not reproduce the germline sequence, and a read error may be involved. The J gene is TRBJ2-7, the V gene TRBV7-7; D gene unclear. Germline lookup yields CDR1 SSHAT and CDR2 FNYEAQ (reference sequence). The CDR3 loop spans 12 amino acids. The CDR3 coding sequence is TGTGCTAGCAGCACCAACTTGAACGAGCAGTACTTC. Translation gives CASSTNLNEQYF.

The chain joins TRBV29-1 to TRBJ2-5, with 15 bases matching TRBD2. The CDR3 runs 17 residues. Per the germline V gene, CDR1 is SQVTM and CDR2 is ANQGSEA. J gave up 5 bases and V 5 bases, and 12 bases lay outside the gene matches. Here the CDR3 reads CSVLTWTSGRARETQYF. In nucleotides, the CDR3 is TGCAGCGTTCTGACTTGGACTAGCGGGAGGGCCAGGGAGACCCAGTACTTC.

The rearrangement joins TRBV19 to TRBJ2-7, with D tentatively TRBD2 (5 bases). Germline CDR1 reads LNHDA; CDR2 reads SQIVND (reference sequence). The V end lost 0 bases, the J end lost 5 bases, and 17 bases lay between the germline ends. This CDR3 has 16 amino acids. The CDR3 sequence: CASSIEARALVHEQYF. CDR3 DNA: TGTGCCAGTAGTATAGAGGCGCGGGCACTCGTCCACGAGCAGTACTTC.

The chain's CDR3 is CASSEPTTPRGLGYNEQFF. The CDR3 DNA reads as TGTGCCAGCAGCGAACCCACAACACCCAGGGGGCTAGGCTACAATGAGCAGTTCTTC. The chain recombines TRBV7-9 with TRBJ2-1; 8 bases are a match to TRBD1. V was clipped by 5 bases and J by 3 bases; unmatched bases: 18. CDR1 SEHNR and CDR2 FQNEAQ come from the germline V gene (reference sequence). This CDR3 is built from 19 residues.

The chain carries TRBV7-2 and TRBJ1-3; the match to TRBD1 covers 7 bases. CDR1 is SGHTA and CDR2 is FQGNSA in the germline V gene. The CDR3 spans 15 residues. The V and J ends lost 2 bases and 2 bases, in that order; junction bases with no gene match: 3. CDR3: CASSLRGQPGNTIYF. The CDR3 coding sequence is TGTGCCAGCAGCTTAAGGGGACAGCCTGGAAACACCATATATTTT. Full variable domain (outside the CDR3, taken from reference TRBV7-2 and TRBJ1-3): GAGVSQSPSNKVTEKGKDVELRCDPISGHTALYWYRQSLGQGLEFLIYFQGNSAPDKSGLPSDRFSAERTGGSVSTLTIQRTQQEDSAVYLCASSLRGQPGNTIYFGEGSWLTVV.

This rearrangement joins TRBV27 to TRBJ1-2; 10 nucleotides line up with TRBD1. The CDR3 covers 15 residues. Per the germline V gene, CDR1 is MNHEY and CDR2 is SMNVEV (reference sequence). The V segment lost 5 bases and the J segment 4 bases; nucleotides outside the gene matches: 7. The CDR3 DNA reads TGTGCCAGCAGTAGGGGCGGGACAGGGGTCTATGGCTACACCTTC. Translating gives CASSRGGTGVYGYTF.

This chain connects TRBV11-2 to TRBJ2-1; weak D call: TRBD1 (6 bases). The CDR3 loop spans 14 amino acids. Germline CDR1 is SGHAT and CDR2 is FQNNGV. Deletions cut 3 bases from V and 7 bases from J, with 13 bases between. The CDR3 loop reads CASSLAGEFNEQFF. CDR3 nucleotides: TGTGCCAGCAGCTTGGCAGGGGAGTTTAATGAGCAGTTCTTC.

This chain connects TRBV2 to TRBJ2-1, with D uncertain. CDR1 and CDR2 (germline): SNHLY, FYNNEI. V dropped 10 bases and J dropped 9 bases, with 10 bases sitting between them. The CDR3 has 10 amino acids. In DNA, the CDR3 is TGTGCCACCCAGGTGGGTGAGCAGTTCTTC. Translating it yields CATQVGEQFF. Combining the CDR3 with reference TRBV2 and TRBJ2-1 gives the whole variable domain EPEVTQTPSHQVTQMGQEVILRCVPISNHLYFYWYRQILGQKVEFLVSFYNNEISEKSEIFDDQFSVERPDGSNFTLKIRSTKLEDSAMYFCATQVGEQFFGPGTRLTVL.

The chain is built from TRBV18 and TRBJ1-5; 8 bases match TRBD1. CDR3 length: 15 residues. Trimming removed 3 bases from V and 6 bases from J; junction bases left unmatched: 7. The germline V gene has CDR1 KGHSH and CDR2 LQKENI. Here the CDR3 reads CASSPRTGIRQPQHF. The CDR3 DNA follows: TGTGCCAGCTCACCTAGGACAGGGATTCGTCAGCCCCAGCATTTT.

The chain uses TRBV5-6 and TRBJ1-2; D is possibly TRBD1 (6 bases). The V gene lost 4 bases and the J gene lost 3 bases, with 13 bases spanning the gap. The CDR3 contains 14 residues. CDR1 SGHDT and CDR2 YYEEEE come from the germline V gene. This chain's CDR3 is CASSIWGQDYGYTF. DNA for the CDR3: TGTGCCAGCAGCATCTGGGGGCAGGACTATGGCTACACCTTC.

This clone has a single count. This rearrangement joins TRBV19 to TRBJ2-5; D unresolved. Between the trimmed V and J ends, which lost 5 bases and 5 bases, there was a span of 12 bases. Per the germline V gene, CDR1 is LNHDA and CDR2 is SQIVND (reference sequence). The CDR3 runs to 13 residues. The CDR3 DNA reads TGTGCCAGTAGTCTGACCCGGGTGGAGACCCAGTACTTC. It encodes CASSLTRVETQYF.

As for this clone: The germline gene is not matched at one end of the junction; a read error may be the cause. This rearrangement joins TRBV7-7 to TRBJ2-2, with 8 bases fitting TRBD1. Germline V gene sequence: CDR1 SSHAT, CDR2 FNYEAQ (reference sequence). There are 16 residues in the CDR3. CDR3 protein: CASSPRTGQNTGELFF. CDR3 in DNA: TGTGCTAGCAGCCCCCGGACAGGGCAGAACACCGGGGAGCTGTTTTTT. The full variable domain, with the rest looked up from reference TRBV7-7 and TRBJ2-2, is GAGVSQSPRYKVTKRGQDVTLRCDPISSHATLYWYQQALGQGPEFLTYFNYEAQPDKSGLPSDRFSAERPEGSISTLTIQRTEQRDSAMYRCASSPRTGQNTGELFFGEGSRLTVL.

This chain connects TRBV7-6 to TRBJ1-4; 9 bases are a match to TRBD1. V lost 5 bases to trimming and J lost 8 bases; unmatched junction nucleotides: 15. CDR1 and CDR2 (germline): SGHVS, FNYEAQ. This CDR3 is built from 17 residues. The CDR3 DNA is TGTGCCAGCAGCACCCCCGGGACAGGGTGGGGAGGCGAAAAACTGTTTTTT. Its protein is CASSTPGTGWGGEKLFF.

This chain joins TRBV11-1 and TRBJ1-1; D gene ambiguous. Trimming took off 3 bases at V and 1 base at J, with 6 bases between the two ends. This CDR3 spans 13 amino acids. Germline CDR1 reads SGHAT; CDR2 reads FQDESV (reference sequence). CDR3 protein: CASSFWPNTEAFF. The CDR3 nucleotides read TGTGCCAGCAGCTTTTGGCCGAACACTGAAGCTTTCTTT.

The chain combines TRBV7-9 with TRBJ1-2, with 11 bases lining up with TRBD1. The CDR3 consists of 17 residues. The V gene end was trimmed by 1 base and the J gene end by 8 bases; junction bases not matched to a gene: 12. In germline, CDR1 is SEHNR, CDR2 FQNEAQ (reference sequence). The CDR3 loop reads CASSLERTGGRGGGYTF. CDR3 DNA: TGTGCCAGCAGCTTAGAACGGACAGGGGGCCGAGGGGGCGGCTACACCTTC.

CDR3 amino acids: CATSREGERSGNTIYF. CDR3 DNA sequence: TGTGCCACCAGCAGAGAGGGAGAACGTTCTGGAAACACCATATATTTT. The V and J genes are TRBV15 and TRBJ1-3, with unresolved D. CDR3 length: 16 amino acids. Trimming pared 0 bases from V and 1 base from J, leaving 10 bases between. Germline CDR1 is LNHNV and CDR2 is YYDKDF (reference sequence).

Of note for this clone: One end of the junction varies from germline; a read error may be responsible. V and J are TRBV19 and TRBJ2-6, with TRBD1 matching 9 bases. The germline gives CDR1 LNHDA, CDR2 SQIVND (reference sequence). There are 19 residues in the CDR3. The CDR3 sequence: CASSIRGPLQGAGANVLPF. In nucleotides, the CDR3 is TGTGCCAGTAGTATTAGGGGTCCTTTACAGGGGGCCGGGGCCAACGTCCTGCCTTTC.

This chain connects TRBV28 to TRBJ2-7; the match to TRBD2 covers 7 bases. From germline, CDR1 is MDHEN and CDR2 SYDVKM. This CDR3 spans 11 amino acids. The junction had 4 bases not matched to a gene; V was cut back by 11 bases and J by 3 bases. The CDR3 here is CAGGGDYEQYF. Written as DNA, the CDR3 is TGTGCCGGCGGGGGTGACTACGAGCAGTACTTC.

The chain uses TRBV7-6 and TRBJ2-7, with no clear D. Deletions cut 3 bases from V and 2 bases from J, with 11 bases between. The CDR3 length is 14 residues. From germline, CDR1 is SGHVS and CDR2 FNYEAQ. The CDR3 sequence: CASSFTPGTYEQYF. Here the CDR3 DNA reads TGTGCCAGCAGCTTCACCCCAGGTACCTACGAGCAGTACTTC.

This clone was counted a few times. The chain links TRBV5-6 to TRBJ2-5; no clear D gene. This CDR3 has 13 amino acids. The V gene's germline CDR1 is SGHDT and CDR2 YYEEEE. V dropped 0 bases and J dropped 5 bases, with 8 bases sitting between them. The DNA for the CDR3 is TGTGCCAGCAGCTTGGATTCGACTGAGACCCAGTACTTC. It translates to CASSLDSTETQYF.

This chain uses TRBV19 with TRBJ1-1, with no clear D. V gave up 3 bases and J gave up 1 base, with 6 bases separating them. The length of the CDR3 is 13 residues. CDR1 and CDR2 (germline): LNHDA, SQIVND (reference sequence). The CDR3 is CASSIVPNTEAFF. The CDR3 nucleotides read TGTGCCAGTAGTATCGTCCCGAACACTGAAGCTTTCTTT.

The chain is built from TRBV27 and TRBJ2-3; perhaps TRBD2 as D (6 bases). The V gene lost 6 bases and the J gene lost 2 bases, with 12 bases spanning the gap. The germline gives CDR1 MNHEY, CDR2 SMNVEV (reference sequence). The CDR3 has 14 amino acids. The CDR3 loop reads CASRGLRDTDTQYF. DNA of the CDR3: TGTGCCAGCAGGGGACTGCGGGACACAGATACGCAGTATTTT.

This clone appeared a few times. The chain uses TRBV18 and TRBJ1-2; no reliable D call. Germline assignment: CDR1 KGHSH and CDR2 LQKENI. Trimming pared 3 bases from V and 4 bases from J, leaving 12 bases between. This CDR3 is built from 14 residues. This CDR3 is CASSPLSGVYGYTF. CDR3 DNA sequence: TGTGCCAGCTCACCCCTTTCCGGGGTCTATGGCTACACCTTC.

The chain carries TRBV5-6 and TRBJ2-7; 9 bases align to TRBD1. The V gene's germline CDR1 is SGHDT and CDR2 YYEEEE. Germline trimming cut 4 bases from V and 4 bases from J; bases unmatched to any gene: 9. The CDR3 extends over 15 amino acids. The CDR3: CASSGSGTGSYEQYF. CDR3 nucleotides: TGTGCCAGCAGCGGATCCGGGACAGGGTCTTACGAGCAGTACTTC.

This chain uses TRBV28 with TRBJ1-5; 8 nucleotides align to TRBD1. CDR3 length equals 14 residues. Germline CDR1 reads MDHEN; CDR2 reads SYDVKM. The ends lost 6 bases at V and 3 bases at J; junction bases unmatched: 4. The CDR3 coding sequence is TGTGCCAGCAGAGGACAGGGAAACAATCAGCCCCAGCATTTT. Translation gives CASRGQGNNQPQHF.

V gene TRBV5-1 combines with J gene TRBJ1-6, with 7 nucleotides matching TRBD1. Trimming removed 4 bases from V and 7 bases from J; junction bases left unmatched: 8. The germline V gene has CDR1 SGHRS and CDR2 YFSETQ. This CDR3 spans 15 amino acids. Written as DNA, the CDR3 is TGCGCCAGCAGCCGTTCCGGGACAGAAAATTCACCCCTCCACTTT. Residues: CASSRSGTENSPLHF.

The gene calls are TRBV30 and TRBJ2-1; D possibly corresponds to TRBD2 (7 bases). The CDR3 is made up of 13 amino acids. V lost 4 bases and J 12 bases, leaving 19 bases between the germline ends. Per germline, CDR1 GTSNPN and CDR2 SVGIG (reference sequence). The CDR3 loop reads CAWNVGGQSRQFF. CDR3 bases: TGTGCCTGGAATGTCGGGGGGCAAAGTCGGCAGTTCTTC.

The count of this clone is one. The chain is built from TRBV27 and TRBJ2-3; possible D gene TRBD2, 5 bases. CDR1 MNHEY and CDR2 SMNVEV come from the germline V gene (reference sequence). The V gene lost 5 bases and the J gene lost 10 bases, with 19 bases spanning the gap. The CDR3 loop spans 14 amino acids. The CDR3 loop is CASSPPGLPYSQYF. CDR3 nucleotides: TGTGCCAGCAGTCCCCCAGGACTCCCCTATTCGCAGTATTTT.